Here is one T cell receptor beta chain with its context. This entry comes from a study of human T cells and chemical hapten exposure. The CDR3 has 15 amino acids. V was clipped by 5 bases and J by 5 bases, with 19 bases between them. CDR1 and CDR2 from the germline V gene are SGHTA and FQGNSA. Time point noted: patch test 3, about 24 weeks after DPC sensitization. Treatment here: therapeutic diphenylcyclopropenone sensitization with weekly scalp DPC. TCRdb redid the calling of the RACE reads with MiXCR, one entry per CDR3 protein. There are about 190,000 distinct CDR3 sequences in the sample; about 22% occur only once, and around 2.5% lies in the top ten.

The sample here was whole blood, taken in connection with sensitization to the hapten diphenylcyclopropenone (DPC). This clonotype was sampled from a woman in her forties with alopecia areata. Some clones in this sample may be carry-over from other donors' samples. V gene TRBV7-2 combines with J gene TRBJ2-7, with D tentatively TRBD1 or TRBD2 (5 bases each). CDR3 DNA: TGTGCCAGCAGCCAAATGTTAGGGGCCGGGGACGAGCAGTACTTC. This translates into CASSQMLGAGDEQYF.